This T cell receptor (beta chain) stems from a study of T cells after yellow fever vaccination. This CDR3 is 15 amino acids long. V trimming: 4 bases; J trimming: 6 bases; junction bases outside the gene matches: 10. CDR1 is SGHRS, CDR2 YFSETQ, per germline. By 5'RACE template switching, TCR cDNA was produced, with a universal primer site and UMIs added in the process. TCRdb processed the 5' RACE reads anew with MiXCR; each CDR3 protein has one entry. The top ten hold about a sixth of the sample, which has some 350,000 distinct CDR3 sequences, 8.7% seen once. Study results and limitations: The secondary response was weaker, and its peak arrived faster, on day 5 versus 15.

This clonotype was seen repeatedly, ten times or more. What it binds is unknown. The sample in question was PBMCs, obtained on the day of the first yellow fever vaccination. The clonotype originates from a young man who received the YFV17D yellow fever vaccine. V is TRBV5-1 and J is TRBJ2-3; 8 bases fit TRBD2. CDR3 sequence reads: CASSGSGDRGDTQYF. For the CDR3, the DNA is TGCGCCAGCAGCGGTAGCGGGGACCGAGGGGATACGCAGTATTTT.